This T cell receptor (beta chain) was recovered during a study of early T cells in non-severe SARS-CoV-2 infection. Tagging with unique molecular identifiers was applied to individual cDNA molecules. Using its own MiXCR run on the 5' RACE reads, TCRdb lists one record per CDR3 protein. The table shows some 98,000 distinct CDR3 sequences, with around 16% occurring only once. This clonotype has just a few counts. The clonotype comes from an adult who was a healthcare worker with PCR-confirmed SARS-CoV-2 infection or an uninfected control (not recorded which). The sample consisted of whole blood.

The CDR3 DNA sequence: TGTGCCAGCAGCTTAGAAGGAGAGGTGAACGAAGCTTTCTTT. Residues: CASSLEGEVNEAFF. This chain uses TRBV7-8 with TRBJ1-1, with D uncertain. Germline V lookup: CDR1 SGHVS, CDR2 FQNEAQ. V lost 1 base to trimming and J lost 8 bases, with 14 bases between them. This CDR3 has 14 amino acids.